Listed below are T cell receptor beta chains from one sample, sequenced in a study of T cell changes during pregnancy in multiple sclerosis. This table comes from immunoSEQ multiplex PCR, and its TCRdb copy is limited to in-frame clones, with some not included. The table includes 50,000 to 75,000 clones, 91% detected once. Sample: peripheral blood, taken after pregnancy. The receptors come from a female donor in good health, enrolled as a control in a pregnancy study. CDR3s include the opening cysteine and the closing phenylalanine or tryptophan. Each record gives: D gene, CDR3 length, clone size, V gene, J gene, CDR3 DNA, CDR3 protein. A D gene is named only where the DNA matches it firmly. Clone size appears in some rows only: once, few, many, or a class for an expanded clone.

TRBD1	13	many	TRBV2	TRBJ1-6	TGTGCCAGCCGAACAGGGGTTGCTTCACCCCTCCACTTT	CASRTGVASPLHF
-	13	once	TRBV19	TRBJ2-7	TGTGCCAGTAGTATCCGCGGGGTAGTCGAGCAGTACTTC	CASSIRGVVEQYF
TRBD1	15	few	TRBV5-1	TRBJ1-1	TGCGCCAGCAGCTTCAGACAGGGGACGAACACTGAAGCTTTCTTT	CASSFRQGTNTEAFF
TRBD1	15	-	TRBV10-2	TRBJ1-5	TGCGCCAGTTCAGGGGGGAGGAGGAGCAATCAGCCCCAGCATTTT	CASSGGRRSNQPQHF
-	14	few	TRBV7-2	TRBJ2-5	TGTGCCAGCAGCTTAGAGGGACTCGGTTCGACCCAGTACTTC	CASSLEGLGSTQYF
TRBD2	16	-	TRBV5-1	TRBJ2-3	TGCGCCAGCAGCTCCCTCAGCGGGGGAGGCACAGATACGCAGTATTTT	CASSSLSGGGTDTQYF
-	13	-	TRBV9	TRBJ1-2	TGTGCCAGCAGCCTCGCCCAGGCCGATGGCTACACCTTC	CASSLAQADGYTF
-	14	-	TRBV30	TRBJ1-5	TGTGCCTGGAGTGCGCTATCTGGCAATCAGCCCCAGCATTTT	CAWSALSGNQPQHF
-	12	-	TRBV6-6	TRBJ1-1	TGTGCCAGCAGGGCAGGGTCTACTGAAGCTTTCTTT	CASRAGSTEAFF
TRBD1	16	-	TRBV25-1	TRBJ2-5	TGTGCCAGCAGTGAATTTCGGACAGGGGGTGGGGAGACCCAGTACTTC	CASSEFRTGGGETQYF
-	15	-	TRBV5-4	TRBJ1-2	TGTGCCAGCAGCTCCTCGGGAGGGCGCGACGGTGGCTACACCTTC	CASSSSGGRDGGYTF
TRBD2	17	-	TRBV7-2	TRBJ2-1	TGTGCCAGCAGCCATCACCCAGTCAGGGCGGGAGACGGTGAGCAGTTCTTC	CASSHHPVRAGDGEQFF
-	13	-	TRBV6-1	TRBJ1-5	TGTGCCAGCAGAGAGGGGGACAATCAGCCCCAGCATTTT	CASREGDNQPQHF
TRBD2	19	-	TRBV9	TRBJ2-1	TGTGCCAGCAGCGTAGACCAGCGGGGGGCGCAAAGCTCCTACAATGAGCAGTTCTTC	CASSVDQRGAQSSYNEQFF
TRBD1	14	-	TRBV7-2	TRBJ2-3	TGTGCCAGCAGTAAGACAGGGTACACAGATACGCAGTATTTT	CASSKTGYTDTQYF
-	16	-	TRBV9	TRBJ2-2	TGTGCCAGCAGCGTGGTGGGCAGATCGAACACCGGGGAGCTGTTTTTT	CASSVVGRSNTGELFF
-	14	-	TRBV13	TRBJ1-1	TGTGCCAGCAGCTTAGACAGGCTGAACACTGAAGCTTTCTTT	CASSLDRLNTEAFF
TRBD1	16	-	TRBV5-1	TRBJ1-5	TGCGCCAGCAGCTTGTCTTCAGGGGGCGTGGATCAGCCCCAGCATTTT	CASSLSSGGVDQPQHF
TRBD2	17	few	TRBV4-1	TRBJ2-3	TGCGCCAGCAGGGGTTTTCCCACTAGCGTCGGCACAGATACGCAGTATTTT	CASRGFPTSVGTDTQYF
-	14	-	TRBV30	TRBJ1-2	TGTGCCTGGAGTGTAGGGGCAGGGCTCGATGGCTACACCTTC	CAWSVGAGLDGYTF
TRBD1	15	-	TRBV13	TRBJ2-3	TGTGCCAGCAGCTCGGGACAGGGGCCCACAGATACGCAGTATTTT	CASSSGQGPTDTQYF
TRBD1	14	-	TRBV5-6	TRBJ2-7	TGTGCCAGCAGCGCAACAGGGGCATCCTACGAGCAGTACTTC	CASSATGASYEQYF
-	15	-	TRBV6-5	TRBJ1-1	TGTGCCAGCAGTTACAGAGGGGGGGTGGGAACTGAAGCTTTCTTT	CASSYRGGVGTEAFF
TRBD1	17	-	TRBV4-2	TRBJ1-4	TGTGCCAGCAAGATGGGGGACAGGGGGCGTACTAATGAAAAACTGTTTTTT	CASKMGDRGRTNEKLFF
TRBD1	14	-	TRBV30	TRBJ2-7	TGTGCCTGGAGTCGGGACAGGGGAGACTACGAGCAGTACTTC	CAWSRDRGDYEQYF
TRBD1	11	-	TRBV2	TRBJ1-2	TGTGCCAGCAGCTGGACAGGGGGCCGTACCTTC	CASSWTGGRTF
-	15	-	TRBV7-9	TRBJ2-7	TGTGCCAGCAGCCCACCGAGGCACACAAGTTACGAGCAGTACTTC	CASSPPRHTSYEQYF
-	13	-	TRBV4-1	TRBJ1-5	TGCGCCAGCAGCCAAGAACTCAATCAGCCCCAGCATTTT	CASSQELNQPQHF
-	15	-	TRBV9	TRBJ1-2	TGTGCCAGCAGCGTGAGTGGGGCCACTAACTATGGCTACACCTTC	CASSVSGATNYGYTF
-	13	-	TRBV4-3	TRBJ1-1	TGCGCCAGCAGCCAATTGGCGGCAGATGAAGCTTTCTTT	CASSQLAADEAFF
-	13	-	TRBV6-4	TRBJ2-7	TGTGCCAGCAGCCTACTACAGGGCTACGAGCAGTACTTC	CASSLLQGYEQYF
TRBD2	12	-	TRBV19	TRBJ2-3	TGTGCCAGTATCGGGGGGGAGGATACGCAGTATTTT	CASIGGEDTQYF
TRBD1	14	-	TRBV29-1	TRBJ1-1	TGCAGCGTTGGCCCCACAGGGGGGAACACTGAAGCTTTCTTT	CSVGPTGGNTEAFF
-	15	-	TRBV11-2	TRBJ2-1	TGTGCCAGCAGCTTTAGGAGGGACCCCTACAATGAGCAGTTCTTC	CASSFRRDPYNEQFF
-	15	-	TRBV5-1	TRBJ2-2	TGCGCCAGCTTCAATCAGGGGCAGAACACCGGGGAGCTGTTTTTT	CASFNQGQNTGELFF
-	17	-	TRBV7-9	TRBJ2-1	TGTGCCAGCAGCTCGGCCATGGGACTTACTACTTACAATGAGCAGTTCTTC	CASSSAMGLTTYNEQFF